The clone carrying this T cell receptor (beta chain) was picked up one time. The entry originates in a study of T cell changes during pregnancy in multiple sclerosis. V was pared by 1 base and J by 6 bases, with 7 bases between. This CDR3 is 13 amino acids long. The germline V gene has CDR1 MDHEN and CDR2 SYDVKM. Sequenced by immunoSEQ multiplex PCR; TCRdb stores in-frame clones only, minus some. The sample has roughly 26,000 clones, roughly nine tenths seen once. This receptor was identified in a female donor with multiple sclerosis, enrolled in a pregnancy study. The J gene is TRBJ2-4, the V gene TRBV28, with D uncertain. The sample consisted of CD8+ T cells from peripheral blood mononuclear cells, taken in the second trimester of pregnancy. CDR3 sequence (DNA): TGTGCCAGCAGTTTATTCCCTACAAACATTCAGTACTTC. Translation gives CASSLFPTNIQYF.